This T cell receptor beta chain was identified during a study of early T cells in non-severe SARS-CoV-2 infection. In TCRdb, the 5' RACE reads were re-called with MiXCR into one record per CDR3 protein. The top ten clones hold approximately 6.6% of a sample with around 30,000 distinct CDR3 sequences, roughly 5.8% of them seen once. Germline values: CDR1 SNHLY, CDR2 FYNNEI. Trimming removed 6 bases from V and 0 bases from J, with 6 bases in between. The CDR3 runs to 12 residues. The receptor's source is an adult who was a healthcare worker with PCR-confirmed SARS-CoV-2 infection or an uninfected control (not recorded which). V and J are TRBV2 and TRBJ2-7, with D possibly called TRBD1 or TRBD2 (5 bases each). The sequenced material came from whole blood. CDR3 in amino acids: CASRGDSYEQYF. CDR3 DNA sequence: TGTGCCAGCAGGGGGGACTCCTACGAGCAGTACTTC.